The present entry profiles one T cell receptor (beta chain) with its context. The antigen remains undetermined. Profiled with immunoSEQ multiplex PCR; TCRdb holds only in-frame clones, not every one. Of over 4,500 clones in the sample, 60% to 70% are singletons; the top ten hold approximately 50%. This entry comes from a study of lymphopenia after photon versus proton radiotherapy. Notes on the study in general: After the lymphocyte nadir, photon-treated repertoires showed oligoclonal expansion, especially of CD8+ Temra cells. Relative stability marked proton patients; photon patients lost diversity and naive cells.

CDR3 length: 13 residues. Germline V gene data show CDR1 as SGDLS and CDR2 as YYNGEE. Deletions cut 3 bases from V and 8 bases from J, with 12 bases between. The clonotype was recovered from an elderly man with esophageal cancer. The sequences come from peripheral blood, collected from a patient treated with proton-based radiotherapy. The chain is built from TRBV9 and TRBJ2-1; D is possibly TRBD2 (5 bases). The CDR3 DNA reads as TGTGCCAGCAGCGAACTAGTTTCCCATGAGCAGTTCTTC. Translated, it gives CASSELVSHEQFF.